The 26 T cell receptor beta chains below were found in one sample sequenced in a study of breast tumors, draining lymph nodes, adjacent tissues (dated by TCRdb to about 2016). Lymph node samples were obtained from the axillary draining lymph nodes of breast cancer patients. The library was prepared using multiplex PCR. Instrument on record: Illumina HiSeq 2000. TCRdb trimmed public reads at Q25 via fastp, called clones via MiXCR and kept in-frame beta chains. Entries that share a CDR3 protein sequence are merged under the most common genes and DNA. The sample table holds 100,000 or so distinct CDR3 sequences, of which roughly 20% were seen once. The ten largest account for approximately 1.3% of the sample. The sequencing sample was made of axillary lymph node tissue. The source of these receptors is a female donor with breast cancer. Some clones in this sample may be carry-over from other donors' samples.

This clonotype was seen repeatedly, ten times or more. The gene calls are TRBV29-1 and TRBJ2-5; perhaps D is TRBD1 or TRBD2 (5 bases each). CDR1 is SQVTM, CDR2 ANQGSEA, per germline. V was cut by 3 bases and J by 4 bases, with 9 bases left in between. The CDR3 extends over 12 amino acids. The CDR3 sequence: CSVEAGRETQYF. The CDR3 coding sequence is TGCAGCGTTGAGGCAGGGAGAGAGACCCAGTACTTC. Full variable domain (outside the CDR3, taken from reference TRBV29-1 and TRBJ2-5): SAVISQKPSRDICQRGTSLTIQCQVDSQVTMMFWYRQQPGQSLTLIATANQGSEATYESGFVIDKFPISRPNLTFSTLTVSNMSPEDSSIYLCSVEAGRETQYFGPGTRLLVL.

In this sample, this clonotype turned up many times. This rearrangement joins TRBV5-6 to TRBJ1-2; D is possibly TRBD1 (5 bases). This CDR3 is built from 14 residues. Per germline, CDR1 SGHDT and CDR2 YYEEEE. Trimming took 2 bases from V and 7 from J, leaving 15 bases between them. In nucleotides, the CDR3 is TGTGCCAGCAGCTTCGGGACCGAGGTTGGTGGCTACACCTTC. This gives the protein CASSFGTEVGGYTF.

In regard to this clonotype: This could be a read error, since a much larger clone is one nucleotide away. CDR3 protein: CAGSLYDTQYF. In DNA form, the CDR3 reads TGTGCCGGCAGTTTATACGATACGCAGTATTTT. The J gene is TRBJ2-3, the V gene TRBV12-3 or TRBV12-4; D remains ambiguous. This CDR3 contains 11 residues.

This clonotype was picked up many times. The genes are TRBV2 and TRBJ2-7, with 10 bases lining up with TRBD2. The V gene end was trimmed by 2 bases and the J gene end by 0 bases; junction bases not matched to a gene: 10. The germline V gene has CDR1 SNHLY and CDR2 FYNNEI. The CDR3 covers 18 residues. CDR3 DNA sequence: TGTGCCAGCAGTGAAAGGCCTAGCGGGGGCCTCAGCTCCTACGAGCAGTACTTC. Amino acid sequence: CASSERPSGGLSSYEQYF. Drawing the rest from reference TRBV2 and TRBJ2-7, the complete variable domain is EPEVTQTPSHQVTQMGQEVILRCVPISNHLYFYWYRQILGQKVEFLVSFYNNEISEKSEIFDDQFSVERPDGSNFTLKIRSTKLEDSAMYFCASSERPSGGLSSYEQYFGPGTRLTVT.

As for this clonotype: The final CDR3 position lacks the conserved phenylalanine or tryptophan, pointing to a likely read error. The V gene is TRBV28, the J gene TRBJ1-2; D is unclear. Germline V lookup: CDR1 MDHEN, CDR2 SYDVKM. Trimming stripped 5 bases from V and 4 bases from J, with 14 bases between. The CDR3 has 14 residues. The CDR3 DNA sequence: TGTGCCAGCAGTCCCGACACGGATCTCTATGGCTACACCCTC. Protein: CASSPDTDLYGYTL.

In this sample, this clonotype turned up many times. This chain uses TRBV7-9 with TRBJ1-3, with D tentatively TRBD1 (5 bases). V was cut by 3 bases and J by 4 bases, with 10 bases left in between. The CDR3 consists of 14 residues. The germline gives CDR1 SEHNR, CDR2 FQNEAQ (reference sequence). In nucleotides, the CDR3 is TGTGCCAGCAGCTTTACAGGTTCGGGAAACACCATATATTTT. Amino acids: CASSFTGSGNTIYF.

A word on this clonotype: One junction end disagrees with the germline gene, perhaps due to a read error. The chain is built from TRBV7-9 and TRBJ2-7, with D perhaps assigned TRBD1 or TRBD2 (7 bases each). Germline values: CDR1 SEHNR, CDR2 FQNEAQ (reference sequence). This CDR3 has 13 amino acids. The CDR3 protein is CTSSHTQGRERYF. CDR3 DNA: TGTACCAGCAGCCATACACAGGGGAGGGAGCGGTACTTC.

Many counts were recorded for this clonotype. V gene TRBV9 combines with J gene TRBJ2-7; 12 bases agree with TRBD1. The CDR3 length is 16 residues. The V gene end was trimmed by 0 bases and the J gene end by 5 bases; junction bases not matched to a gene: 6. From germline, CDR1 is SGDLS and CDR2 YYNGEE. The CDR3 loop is CASSVAGTGGFNEQYF. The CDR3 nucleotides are TGTGCCAGCAGCGTAGCAGGGACAGGGGGCTTCAACGAGCAGTACTTC. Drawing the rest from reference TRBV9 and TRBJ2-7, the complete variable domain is DSGVTQTPKHLITATGQRVTLRCSPRSGDLSVYWYQQSLDQGLQFLIQYYNGEERAKGNILERFSAQQFPDLHSELNLSSLELGDSALYFCASSVAGTGGFNEQYFGPGTRLTVT.

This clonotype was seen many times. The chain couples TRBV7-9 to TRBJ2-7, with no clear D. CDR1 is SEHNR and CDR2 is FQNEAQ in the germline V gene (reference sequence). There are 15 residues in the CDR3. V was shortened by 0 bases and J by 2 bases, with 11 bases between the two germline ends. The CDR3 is CASSLAGVSPYEQYF. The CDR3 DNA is TGTGCCAGCAGCTTAGCAGGAGTGTCACCCTACGAGCAGTACTTC.

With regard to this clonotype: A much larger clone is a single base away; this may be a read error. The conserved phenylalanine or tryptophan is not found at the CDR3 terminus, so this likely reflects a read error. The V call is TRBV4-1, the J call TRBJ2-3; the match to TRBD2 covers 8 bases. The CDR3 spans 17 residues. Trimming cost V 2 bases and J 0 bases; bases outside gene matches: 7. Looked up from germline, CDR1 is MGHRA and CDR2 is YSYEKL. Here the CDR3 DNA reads TGCGCCAGCAGCCAACGCCTTAGCGGGACTAGCACAGATACGCAGTATCTT. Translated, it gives CASSQRLSGTSTDTQYL.

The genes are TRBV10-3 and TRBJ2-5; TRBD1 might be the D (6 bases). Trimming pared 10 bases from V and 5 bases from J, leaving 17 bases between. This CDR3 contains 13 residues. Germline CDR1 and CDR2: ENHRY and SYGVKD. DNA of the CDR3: TGTGCCACTGGGGGCAGGGCAGGGGAGACCCAGTACTTC. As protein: CATGGRAGETQYF.

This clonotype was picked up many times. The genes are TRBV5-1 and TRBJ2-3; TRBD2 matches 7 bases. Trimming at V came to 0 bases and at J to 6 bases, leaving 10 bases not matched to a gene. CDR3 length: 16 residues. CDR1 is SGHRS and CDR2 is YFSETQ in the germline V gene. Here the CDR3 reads CASSLGGGYLTDTQYF. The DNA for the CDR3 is TGCGCCAGCAGCTTGGGCGGGGGATACCTCACGGATACGCAGTATTTT.

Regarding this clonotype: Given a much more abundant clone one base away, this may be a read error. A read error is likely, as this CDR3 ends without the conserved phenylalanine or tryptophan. CDR3 sequence: CASSFQGFAETQYL. CDR3 coding DNA: TGTGCCAGCAGTTTCCAGGGTTTTGCAGAGACCCAGTACCTC. The genes are TRBV27 and TRBJ2-5, with D tentatively TRBD1 (5 bases). CDR1 is MNHEY, CDR2 SMNVEV, per germline (reference sequence). This CDR3 region has 14 residues. Trimming stripped 3 bases from V and 4 bases from J, with 12 bases between.

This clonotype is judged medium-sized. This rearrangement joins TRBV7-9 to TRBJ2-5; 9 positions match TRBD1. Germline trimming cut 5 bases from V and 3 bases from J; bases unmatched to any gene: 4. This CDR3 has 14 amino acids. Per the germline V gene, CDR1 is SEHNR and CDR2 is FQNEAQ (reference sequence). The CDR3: CASSQGQGKETQYF. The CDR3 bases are TGTGCCAGCAGCCAAGGACAGGGGAAAGAGACCCAGTACTTC.

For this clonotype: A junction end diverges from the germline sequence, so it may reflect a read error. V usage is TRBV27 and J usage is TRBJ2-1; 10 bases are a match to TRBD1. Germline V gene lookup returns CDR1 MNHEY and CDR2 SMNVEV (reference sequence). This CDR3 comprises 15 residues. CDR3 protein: CASNPQGTGVHERFF. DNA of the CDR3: TGTGCCAGCAATCCGCAAGGGACAGGGGTCCATGAGCGGTTCTTC.

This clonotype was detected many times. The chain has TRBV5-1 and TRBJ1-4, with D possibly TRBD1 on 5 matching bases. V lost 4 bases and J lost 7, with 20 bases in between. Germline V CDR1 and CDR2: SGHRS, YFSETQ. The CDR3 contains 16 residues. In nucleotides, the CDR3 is TGCGCCAGCAGCGGGGATCGACAGTCAAGAATTGAAAAACTGTTTTTT. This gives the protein CASSGDRQSRIEKLFF.

CDR3 bases: TGCGCCAGCAGCGTGGGCCACGAGACCCAGTACTTC. Its translation: CASSVGHETQYF. The rearrangement joins TRBV5-1 to TRBJ2-5; D is ambiguous. Between the trimmed V and J ends, which lost 4 bases and 5 bases, there was a span of 9 bases. Per germline, CDR1 SGHRS and CDR2 YFSETQ. The CDR3 has 12 amino acids.

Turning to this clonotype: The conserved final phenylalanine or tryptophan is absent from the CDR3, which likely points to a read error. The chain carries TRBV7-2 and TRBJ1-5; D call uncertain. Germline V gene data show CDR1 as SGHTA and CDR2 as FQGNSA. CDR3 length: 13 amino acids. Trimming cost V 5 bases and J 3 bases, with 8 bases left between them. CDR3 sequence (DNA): TGTGCCAGCAGCACAGATCTCAATCAGCCCCAGCATCTT. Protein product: CASSTDLNQPQHL.

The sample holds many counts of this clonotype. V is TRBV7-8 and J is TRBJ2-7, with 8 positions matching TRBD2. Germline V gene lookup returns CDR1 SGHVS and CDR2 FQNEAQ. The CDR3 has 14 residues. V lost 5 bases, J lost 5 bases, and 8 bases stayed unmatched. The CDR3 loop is CASSIEAGVDEQYF. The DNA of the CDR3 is TGTGCCAGCAGCATCGAAGCGGGAGTTGACGAGCAGTACTTC.

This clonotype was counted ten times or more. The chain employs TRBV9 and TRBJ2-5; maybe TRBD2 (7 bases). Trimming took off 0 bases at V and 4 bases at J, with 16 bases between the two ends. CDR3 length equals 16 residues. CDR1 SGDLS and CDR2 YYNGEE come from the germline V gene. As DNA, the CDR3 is TGTGCCAGCAGCGTAGGCACCGGAGGGGGGGGAGAGACCCAGTACTTC. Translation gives CASSVGTGGGGETQYF.

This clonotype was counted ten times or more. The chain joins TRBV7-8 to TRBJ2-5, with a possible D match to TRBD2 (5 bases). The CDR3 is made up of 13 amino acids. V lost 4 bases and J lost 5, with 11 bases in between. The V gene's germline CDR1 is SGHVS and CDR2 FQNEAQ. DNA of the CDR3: TGTGCCAGCAGCTCTACTAGTCCCGAGACCCAGTACTTC. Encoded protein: CASSSTSPETQYF.

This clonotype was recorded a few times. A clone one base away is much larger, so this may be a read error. CDR3 nucleotides: TGTGCCAGCAGCTTGTCCAGTGGACAGAGAGTATGCGAGCAGTACTTC. This translates into CASSLSSGQRVCEQYF. The chain couples TRBV11-2 to TRBJ2-7; the D gene is possibly TRBD1 (6 bases). Per the germline V gene, CDR1 is SGHAT and CDR2 is FQNNGV. The CDR3 extends over 16 amino acids. V shed 3 bases and J shed 6 bases, with 21 bases lying between them.

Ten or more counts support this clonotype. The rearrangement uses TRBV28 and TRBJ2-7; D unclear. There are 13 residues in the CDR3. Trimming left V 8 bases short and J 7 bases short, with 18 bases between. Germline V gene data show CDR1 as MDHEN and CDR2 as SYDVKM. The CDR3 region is CASVDVGAGEQYF. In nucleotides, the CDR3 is TGTGCCAGCGTAGATGTGGGTGCTGGGGAGCAGTACTTC.

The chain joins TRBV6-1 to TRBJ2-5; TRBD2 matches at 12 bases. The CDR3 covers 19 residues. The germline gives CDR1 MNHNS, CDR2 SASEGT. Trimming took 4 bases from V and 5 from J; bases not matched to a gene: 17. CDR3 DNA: TGTGCCAGCAGTGGCCGGTGGTTATCGACTAGCGGGAGAGGGGAGACCCAGTACTTC. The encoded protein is CASSGRWLSTSGRGETQYF.

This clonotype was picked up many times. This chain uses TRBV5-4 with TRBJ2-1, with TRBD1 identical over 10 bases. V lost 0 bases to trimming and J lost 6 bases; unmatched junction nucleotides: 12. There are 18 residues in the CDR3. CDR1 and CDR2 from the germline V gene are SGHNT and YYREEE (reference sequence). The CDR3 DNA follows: TGTGCCAGCAGCTTGGCGTGGGGGGGGGACAGGGGTGGCAATGAGCAGTTCTTC. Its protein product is CASSLAWGGDRGGNEQFF.

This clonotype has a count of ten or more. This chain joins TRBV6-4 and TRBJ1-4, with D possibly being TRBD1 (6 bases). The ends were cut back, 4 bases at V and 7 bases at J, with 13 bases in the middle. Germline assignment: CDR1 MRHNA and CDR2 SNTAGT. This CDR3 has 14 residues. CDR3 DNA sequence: TGTGCCAGCAGTGGGACAGTGAAATTTGAAAAACTGTTTTTT. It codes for CASSGTVKFEKLFF.